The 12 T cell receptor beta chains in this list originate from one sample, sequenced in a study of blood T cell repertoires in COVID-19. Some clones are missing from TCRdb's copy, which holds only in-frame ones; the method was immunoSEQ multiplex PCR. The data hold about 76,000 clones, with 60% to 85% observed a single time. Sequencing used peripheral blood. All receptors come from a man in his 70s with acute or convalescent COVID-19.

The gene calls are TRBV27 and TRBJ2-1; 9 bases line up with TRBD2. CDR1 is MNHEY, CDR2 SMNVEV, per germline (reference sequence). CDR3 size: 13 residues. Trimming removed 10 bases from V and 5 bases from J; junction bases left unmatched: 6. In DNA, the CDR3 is TGTGCCACCACTAGCGGGTCCCACAATGAGCAGTTCTTC. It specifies CATTSGSHNEQFF.

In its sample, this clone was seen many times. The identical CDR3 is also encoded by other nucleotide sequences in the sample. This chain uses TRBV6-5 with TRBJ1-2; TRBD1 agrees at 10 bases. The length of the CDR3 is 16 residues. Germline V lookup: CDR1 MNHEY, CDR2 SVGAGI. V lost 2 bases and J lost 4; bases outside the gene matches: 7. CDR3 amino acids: CASSYVRTGGGYGYTF. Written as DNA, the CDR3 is TGTGCCAGCAGTTACGTCCGGACAGGGGGAGGCTATGGCTACACCTTC.

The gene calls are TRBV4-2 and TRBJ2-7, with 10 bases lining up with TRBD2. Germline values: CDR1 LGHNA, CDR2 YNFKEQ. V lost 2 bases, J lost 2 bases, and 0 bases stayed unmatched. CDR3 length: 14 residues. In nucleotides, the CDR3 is TGTGCCAGCAGCCAAACTAGCGGGACCTACGAGCAGTACTTC. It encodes CASSQTSGTYEQYF.

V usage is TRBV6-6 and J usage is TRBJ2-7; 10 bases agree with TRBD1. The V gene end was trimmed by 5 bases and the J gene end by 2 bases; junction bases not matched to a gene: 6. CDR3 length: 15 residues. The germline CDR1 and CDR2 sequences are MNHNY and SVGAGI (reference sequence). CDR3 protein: CASSTGTGAPYEQYF. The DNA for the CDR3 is TGTGCCAGCAGTACAGGGACAGGGGCTCCCTACGAGCAGTACTTC.

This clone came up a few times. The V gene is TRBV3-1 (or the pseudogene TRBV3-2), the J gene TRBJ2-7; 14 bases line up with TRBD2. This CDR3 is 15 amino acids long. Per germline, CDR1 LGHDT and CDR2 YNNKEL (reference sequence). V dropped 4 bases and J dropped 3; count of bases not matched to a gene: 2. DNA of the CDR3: TGTGCCAGCAGCCTCGGACTAGCGGGAGGCTACGAGCAGTACTTC. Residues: CASSLGLAGGYEQYF.

CDR3 sequence (DNA): TGTGCCAGCAGCTTAACGAAGTGGAGCACCGGGGAGCTGTTTTTT. Translating gives CASSLTKWSTGELFF. The V gene is TRBV7-3, the J gene TRBJ2-2; D remains unclear. V shed 0 bases and J shed 4 bases, with 9 bases lying between them. This CDR3 is built from 15 residues. The germline V gene has CDR1 SGHTA and CDR2 FQGTGA.

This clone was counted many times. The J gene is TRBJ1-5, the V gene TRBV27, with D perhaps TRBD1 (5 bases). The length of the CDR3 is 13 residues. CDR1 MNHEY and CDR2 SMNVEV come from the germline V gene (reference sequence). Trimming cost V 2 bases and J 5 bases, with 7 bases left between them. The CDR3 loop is CASSLGGDQPQHF. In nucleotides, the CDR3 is TGTGCCAGCAGTTTAGGAGGGGATCAGCCCCAGCATTTT.

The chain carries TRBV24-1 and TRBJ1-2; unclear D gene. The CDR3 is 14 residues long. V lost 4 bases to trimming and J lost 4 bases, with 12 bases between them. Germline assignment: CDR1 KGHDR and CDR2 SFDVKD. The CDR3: CATSEDPGRYGYTF. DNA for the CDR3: TGTGCCACCAGTGAGGATCCAGGCCGCTATGGCTACACCTTC.

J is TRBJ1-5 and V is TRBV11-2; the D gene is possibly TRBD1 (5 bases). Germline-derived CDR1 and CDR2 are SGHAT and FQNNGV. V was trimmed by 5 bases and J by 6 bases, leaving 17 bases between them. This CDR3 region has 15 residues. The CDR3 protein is CASSLGQGIGQPQHF. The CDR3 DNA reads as TGTGCCAGCAGCCTAGGGCAGGGTATCGGTCAGCCCCAGCATTTT.

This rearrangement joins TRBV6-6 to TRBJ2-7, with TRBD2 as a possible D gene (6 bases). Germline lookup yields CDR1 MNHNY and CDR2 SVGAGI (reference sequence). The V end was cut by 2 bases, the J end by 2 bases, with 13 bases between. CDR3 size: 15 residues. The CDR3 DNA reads TGTGCCAGCAGTTACGACGGGACTCCCACCTACGAGCAGTACTTC. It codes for CASSYDGTPTYEQYF.

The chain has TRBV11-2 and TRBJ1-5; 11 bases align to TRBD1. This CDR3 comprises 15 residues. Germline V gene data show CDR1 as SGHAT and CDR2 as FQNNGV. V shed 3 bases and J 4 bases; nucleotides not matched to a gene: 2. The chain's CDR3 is CASSFGQGANQPQHF. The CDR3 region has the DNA TGTGCCAGCAGCTTTGGACAGGGGGCGAATCAGCCCCAGCATTTT.

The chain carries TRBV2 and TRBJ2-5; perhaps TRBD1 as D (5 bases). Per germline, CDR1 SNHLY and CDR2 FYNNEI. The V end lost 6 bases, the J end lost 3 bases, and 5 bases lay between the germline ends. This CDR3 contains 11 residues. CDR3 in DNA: TGTGCCAGCAGAGGGGAAGAGACCCAGTACTTC. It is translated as CASRGEETQYF.